This passage covers 6 T cell receptor beta chains from one sample sequenced in a study of response to subunit inactivated influenza vaccine. TCRdb called the RT-PCR reads again in MiXCR, with one record for every CDR3 protein. The sample has around 710,000 distinct CDR3 sequences, more than 11% seen once. The sample was PBMCs from blood, taken 14 days before vaccination. The receptors originated from a man over 45 who received an inactivated influenza vaccine.

A few counts support this clonotype. The rearrangement uses TRBV11-2 and TRBJ1-2, with 7 bases that match TRBD1. V lost 4 bases and J lost 4; bases outside the gene matches: 6. Per the germline V gene, CDR1 is SGHAT and CDR2 is FQNNGV. The CDR3 runs to 14 residues. DNA for the CDR3: TGTGCCAGCAGCTGGGGACAGAAAGTCTATGGCTACACCTTC. It yields the protein CASSWGQKVYGYTF.

This chain uses TRBV7-2 with TRBJ2-7; tentative D call: TRBD2 (6 bases). In germline, CDR1 is SGHTA, CDR2 FQGNSA. This CDR3 comprises 15 residues. Trimming removed 5 bases from V and 6 bases from J, with 20 bases in between. The CDR3, as DNA: TGTGCCAGCAGCCCATCCCCCGGGGGTTTGGGCGAGCAGTACTTC. The encoded protein is CASSPSPGGLGEQYF.

This clonotype appeared a few times. The rearrangement links TRBV5-1 to TRBJ2-1; 13 bases fit TRBD2. The J segment lost 5 bases and the V segment lost 1 base, leaving 6 bases of the junction unmatched. The CDR3 is made up of 17 amino acids. Germline CDR1 is SGHRS and CDR2 is YFSETQ. This CDR3 reads CASSLTTSGGIHNEQFF. The CDR3 coding sequence is TGCGCCAGCAGCTTGACGACTAGCGGGGGGATACACAATGAGCAGTTCTTC.

This clonotype was detected a few times. J is TRBJ2-7 and V is TRBV7-9; 9 bases align to TRBD1. Germline V gene data show CDR1 as SEHNR and CDR2 as FQNEAQ (reference sequence). J gave up 5 bases and V 4 bases, and 6 bases lay outside the gene matches. The CDR3 runs 14 residues. CDR3 sequence reads: CASSSDDRGNEQYF. CDR3 nucleotide sequence: TGTGCCAGCAGCTCAGATGACAGGGGGAACGAGCAGTACTTC.

This clonotype appeared many times. V usage is TRBV24-1 and J usage is TRBJ2-5; weak D call: TRBD1 (5 bases). The germline V gene has CDR1 KGHDR and CDR2 SFDVKD. V shed 1 base and J shed 5 bases, with 13 bases lying between them. The CDR3 is 15 residues long. The CDR3 coding sequence is TGTGCCACCAGTGATTTTGGGCAGGGTCGGGAGACCCAGTACTTC. It codes for CATSDFGQGRETQYF.

J is TRBJ2-7 and V is TRBV3-1; D is ambiguous. Germline CDR1 and CDR2: LGHDT and YNNKEL (reference sequence). The length of the CDR3 is 15 residues. V was shortened by 0 bases and J by 9 bases, with 18 bases between the two germline ends. CDR3 residues: CASSQDLLPLRAQYF. CDR3 DNA sequence: TGTGCCAGCAGCCAAGATCTATTACCTCTACGAGCGCAGTACTTC.